This TCR beta chain derives from a study of radiotherapy plus CTLA-4 blockade in lung cancer. Across the study: Among enrolled patients, under 20% responded and 30% to 40% achieved disease control. Study-wide findings and caveats: Early blood T cell clone dynamics, with interferon-beta, were reported to best predict response. TCR clones of tumor origin grew in blood after radiotherapy plus ipilimumab.

Libraries were prepared by immunoSEQ multiplex PCR; TCRdb keeps only in-frame clonotypes and omits some of them. The sample comprises 40,000 to 50,000 clones, roughly four fifths of which are singletons, and roughly 3.3% rests with the top ten. Ipilimumab-mediated CTLA-4 blockade plus focal radiation was given to patients having chemo-refractory metastatic non-small-cell lung cancer. This CDR3 spans 18 amino acids. V lost 0 bases and J lost 4; bases outside the gene matches: 8. Germline CDR1 and CDR2: SGDLS and YYNGEE. In its sample, this clone was seen once. The antigen is undetermined. Source: peripheral blood, taken from a patient treated with radiotherapy plus ipilimumab. The TCR originated in a human donor with non-small cell lung cancer who had stable disease on radiotherapy plus ipilimumab. V gene TRBV9 combines with J gene TRBJ2-1, with 12 bases matching TRBD2. CDR3 coding DNA: TGTGCCAGCAGCGTAGACGTCGCTAGCGGGAGGGGATACAATGAGCAGTTCTTC. It translates to CASSVDVASGRGYNEQFF. Full variable domain (remainder filled in from reference TRBV9 and TRBJ2-1): DSGVTQTPKHLITATGQRVTLRCSPRSGDLSVYWYQQSLDQGLQFLIQYYNGEERAKGNILERFSAQQFPDLHSELNLSSLELGDSALYFCASSVDVASGRGYNEQFFGPGTRLTVL.